This T cell receptor beta chain comes out of a study of beta chain features in type 1 diabetes. General observations from the study: Fewer insertions but more deletions were seen at VDJ junctions in type 1 diabetes patients. The study found that naive, central memory and Treg TCRB repertoires appeared more similar in patients than in healthy donors. When Type 1 diabetes patients were examined, their TCRB CDR3s proved moderately but significantly shorter in all four CD4+ subsets.

Per donor, one heparinised blood draw averaged about 116 mL. The length of the CDR3 is 17 residues. Germline assignment: CDR1 MDHEN and CDR2 SYDVKM. The V end was cut by 2 bases, the J end by 2 bases, with 16 bases between. A few counts support this clone. Its target is unknown. cDNA synthesis used the whole RNA isolate, giving expressed TCRB sequences. The read count averaged approximately 4 million across naive, central memory and regulatory T cell samples. Only in-frame clones appear in the TCRdb table, and some are missing; sequencing was by immunoSEQ multiplex PCR. The data show about 150,000 clones, approximately 8.8% seen once.

Sequencing was performed on central memory CD4+ T cells from blood. V gene TRBV28 combines with J gene TRBJ1-5; D is uncertain. This TCR derives from a woman aged 25 to 45 with type 1 diabetes. The CDR3 loop reads CASSLLPSNTGNQPQHF. The CDR3 region has the DNA TGTGCCAGCAGTTTACTCCCCTCCAACACCGGCAATCAGCCCCAGCATTTT.